The 24 T cell receptor beta chains below were found in one sample sequenced in a study of blood T cell repertoires in COVID-19. The method was immunoSEQ multiplex PCR; TCRdb's version includes in-frame clones alone and lacks a portion of them. The sample lists 120,000 to 150,000 clones, 80% to 90% seen once, with about 10% in the top ten. Sequences were obtained from peripheral blood. These receptors were obtained from a man in his 60s with active or convalescent COVID-19.

The gene calls are TRBV5-1 and TRBJ2-2; D possibly corresponds to TRBD1 (5 bases). Germline values: CDR1 SGHRS, CDR2 YFSETQ. Trimming took 0 bases from V and 5 from J, leaving 8 bases between them. The CDR3 runs to 14 residues. The CDR3, as DNA: TGCGCCAGCAGCTTGGGATCAGGGACCGGGGAGCTGTTTTTT. Protein sequence: CASSLGSGTGELFF.

The rearrangement joins TRBV28 to TRBJ1-1; D might be TRBD1 (5 bases). The CDR3 has 13 residues. The germline V and J ends were trimmed by 6 bases and 8 bases, with 16 bases remaining between them. CDR1 MDHEN and CDR2 SYDVKM come from the germline V gene. The CDR3 sequence is CASRDSRPKEAFF. The CDR3 bases are TGTGCCAGCAGAGACAGTCGGCCTAAGGAAGCTTTCTTT.

The chain combines TRBV3-1 (or the pseudogene TRBV3-2) with TRBJ1-1; D unresolved. V was clipped by 1 base and J by 10 bases, with 13 bases between them. The CDR3 is 13 amino acids. Germline V gene lookup returns CDR1 LGHDT and CDR2 YNNKEL (reference sequence). The CDR3 DNA follows: TGTGCCAGCAGCCAAGCATCGGCAGACACAGCTTTCTTT. As protein: CASSQASADTAFF.

The chain uses TRBV30 and TRBJ2-7; no clear D gene. Trimming removed 0 bases at V and 3 bases at J, with 9 bases between. In germline, CDR1 is GTSNPN, CDR2 SVGIG (reference sequence). This CDR3 is 13 amino acids long. The CDR3 region has the DNA TGTGCCTGGAGTGTAAATAGCTTCTACGAGCAGTACTTC. As protein: CAWSVNSFYEQYF.

The rearrangement links TRBV6-2 or TRBV6-3 to TRBJ2-1; 8 bases are shared with TRBD2. The CDR3 extends over 15 amino acids. The trim removed 2 bases at V and 8 bases at J, leaving 8 bases unmatched. CDR1 and CDR2 from the germline V gene are MNHEY and SVGEGT. The CDR3 loop is CASSYRTSGRDEQFF. CDR3 in DNA: TGTGCCAGCAGTTACAGAACTAGCGGCAGGGATGAGCAGTTCTTC.

The chain links TRBV30 to TRBJ2-7, with a possible D match to TRBD1 (6 bases). The V gene lost 4 bases and the J gene lost 3 bases, with 13 bases spanning the gap. The CDR3 covers 13 residues. CDR1 and CDR2 from the germline V gene are GTSNPN and SVGIG (reference sequence). CDR3 region: CAWTAGTLYEQYF. CDR3 sequence (DNA): TGTGCCTGGACCGCCGGGACACTCTACGAGCAGTACTTC. The variable domain in full, completed from reference TRBV30 and TRBJ2-7, reads SQTIHQWPATLVQPVGSPLSLECTVEGTSNPNLYWYRQAAGRGLQLLFYSVGIGQISSEVPQNLSASRPQDRQFILSSKKLLLSDSGFYLCAWTAGTLYEQYFGPGTRLTVT.

This clone was counted once. V usage is TRBV6-2 or TRBV6-3 and J usage is TRBJ2-7; no reliable D call. CDR1 is MNHEY, CDR2 SVGEGT, per germline. Trimming removed 0 bases from V and 3 bases from J, with 6 bases in between. The CDR3 contains 13 residues. The CDR3 loop is CASSYSADYEQYF. The DNA of the CDR3 is TGTGCCAGCAGTTACTCGGCAGACTACGAGCAGTACTTC.

V gene TRBV24-1 combines with J gene TRBJ2-1; D remains unclear. Between the trimmed V and J ends, which lost 3 bases and 2 bases, there was a span of 13 bases. Looked up from germline, CDR1 is KGHDR and CDR2 is SFDVKD. This CDR3 has 16 residues. The CDR3 DNA sequence: TGTGCCACCAGTGATCCTACTTTGGGCCCCTACAATGAGCAGTTCTTC. As protein: CATSDPTLGPYNEQFF.

This chain links TRBV11-1 with TRBJ1-4; D not resolved. CDR1 SGHAT and CDR2 FQDESV come from the germline V gene (reference sequence). The CDR3 extends over 13 amino acids. Trimming left V 5 bases short and J 10 bases short, with 14 bases between. CDR3 in DNA: TGTGCCAGCAGCACCGGGGAACCGGGAAAACTGTTTTTT. Its translation: CASSTGEPGKLFF.

The chain uses TRBV19 and TRBJ2-7, with 8 bases matching TRBD1. The CDR3 totals 15 residues. Germline CDR1 LNHDA, CDR2 SQIVND (reference sequence). V lost 4 bases and J lost 0; bases outside the gene matches: 5. The CDR3 sequence is CASSNPGGASYEQYF. In DNA, the CDR3 is TGTGCCAGTAGTAACCCAGGGGGCGCCTCCTACGAGCAGTACTTC.

The chain uses TRBV11-2 and TRBJ2-7; a weak D match, TRBD2 (6 bases). Germline lookup yields CDR1 SGHAT and CDR2 FQNNGV. CDR3 size: 15 residues. The V and J ends lost 4 bases and 0 bases respectively, with 13 bases between them. CDR3 sequence reads: CASSSPVEGSYEQYF. CDR3 sequence (DNA): TGTGCCAGCAGCTCTCCCGTGGAGGGCTCCTACGAGCAGTACTTC.

The chain employs TRBV27 and TRBJ1-2; 7 positions agree with TRBD1. Trimming at V came to 5 bases and at J to 4 bases, leaving 7 bases not matched to a gene. The CDR3 totals 14 residues. From germline, CDR1 is MNHEY and CDR2 SMNVEV (reference sequence). CDR3 region: CASSPLGTAYGYTF. The CDR3, as DNA: TGTGCCAGCAGTCCCCTCGGGACAGCCTATGGCTACACCTTC.

The sample holds one count of this clone. The genes are TRBV19 and TRBJ1-6; 9 nucleotides agree with TRBD1. This CDR3 spans 12 amino acids. The J segment lost 13 bases and the V segment lost 11 bases, leaving 9 bases of the junction unmatched. The V gene's germline CDR1 is LNHDA and CDR2 SQIVND (reference sequence). The CDR3 protein is CAAGQGRPPLHF. As DNA, the CDR3 is TGTGCCGCGGGACAGGGAAGGCCTCCCCTCCACTTT.

The CDR3 sequence: CASSIAGTGETQYF. CDR3 in DNA: TGTGCCAGTAGTATAGCAGGGACAGGGGAGACCCAGTACTTC. The chain joins TRBV19 to TRBJ2-5; 9 bases are a match to TRBD1. Germline V lookup: CDR1 LNHDA, CDR2 SQIVND (reference sequence). Unmatched junction bases numbered 2, after V lost 1 base and J lost 5 bases. This CDR3 has 14 residues.

The chain employs TRBV28 and TRBJ1-1; D perhaps matches TRBD1 (6 bases). V gave up 3 bases and J gave up 7 bases, with 18 bases separating them. The CDR3 has 15 residues. CDR1 MDHEN and CDR2 SYDVKM come from the germline V gene. Here the CDR3 reads CASSLTGQGRVEAFF. The CDR3 region has the DNA TGTGCCAGCAGTTTGACGGGACAAGGGAGGGTTGAAGCTTTCTTT.

The rearrangement links TRBV28 to TRBJ2-1; TRBD2 aligns across 12 bases. Trimming removed 6 bases from V and 4 bases from J; junction bases left unmatched: 4. This CDR3 region has 15 residues. CDR1 MDHEN and CDR2 SYDVKM come from the germline V gene. The CDR3: CASRTGTSGYNEQFF. CDR3 nucleotide sequence: TGTGCCAGCAGAACCGGGACTAGCGGGTACAATGAGCAGTTCTTC.

With respect to this clone: Other nucleotide sequences in the sample specify the same CDR3. The chain couples TRBV7-9 to TRBJ2-7; possibly TRBD2 for D (6 bases). The CDR3 is made up of 12 amino acids. The germline V gene has CDR1 SEHNR and CDR2 FQNEAQ (reference sequence). V was pared by 6 bases and J by 2 bases, with 8 bases between. The CDR3: CASSPGAYEQYF. The CDR3 nucleotides are TGTGCCAGCAGTCCGGGGGCCTACGAGCAGTACTTC.

The table lists this clone with a few counts. The chain uses TRBV21-1 and TRBJ2-5; the table's D call, TRBD2, was not checked against the DNA. TRBV21-1 counts as a pseudogene. The CDR3 contains 19 residues. For the CDR3, the DNA is TGTGCCAGCAGCAAAGGGGGGGTAGGTATTGGCGGGCACGGGGAGACCCAGTACTTC. It yields the protein CASSKGGVGIGGHGETQYF.

CDR3 nucleotides: TGTGCCAGCAGTTACGGCCACAATGAAAAACTGTTTTTT. Translated: CASSYGHNEKLFF. The rearrangement links TRBV6-5 to TRBJ1-4, with no clear D. Germline CDR1 is MNHEY and CDR2 is SVGAGI. The CDR3 totals 13 residues. Trimming pared 2 bases from V and 5 bases from J, leaving 6 bases between.

This chain connects TRBV3-1 (or the pseudogene TRBV3-2) to TRBJ1-2; maybe TRBD1 (5 bases). CDR1 and CDR2 from the germline V gene are LGHDT and YNNKEL (reference sequence). This CDR3 spans 14 amino acids. The V end was cut by 0 bases, the J end by 8 bases, with 13 bases between. CDR3 sequence: CASSQDAQGGGYTF. CDR3 DNA sequence: TGTGCCAGCAGCCAAGATGCGCAGGGTGGAGGCTACACCTTC.

The chain uses TRBV2 and TRBJ1-2; D is perhaps TRBD1 (5 bases). Looked up from germline, CDR1 is SNHLY and CDR2 is FYNNEI. The CDR3 sequence is 11 residues long. Trimming shortened V by 8 bases and J by 5 bases, and 9 bases separated the two germline ends. The DNA for the CDR3 is TGTGCCAGCGGGAAGGGGTATGGCTACACCTTC. Its translation is CASGKGYGYTF.

This chain uses TRBV28 with TRBJ1-1; D remains unclear. CDR1 and CDR2 from the germline V gene are MDHEN and SYDVKM. V lost 7 bases and J lost 0, with 12 bases in between. The CDR3 consists of 14 residues. The CDR3 DNA reads as TGTGCCAGCAAGTCCAGGCTAATGAACACTGAAGCTTTCTTT. Amino acid sequence: CASKSRLMNTEAFF.

The chain recombines TRBV6-5 with TRBJ1-5; D call uncertain. This CDR3 has 15 amino acids. V was trimmed by 6 bases and J by 0 bases, leaving 12 bases between them. Germline CDR1 reads MNHEY; CDR2 reads SVGAGI. The CDR3 DNA reads TGTGCCAGCAGCCCCCCTCCCTATAGCAATCAGCCCCAGCATTTT. Protein sequence: CASSPPPYSNQPQHF.

This chain links TRBV5-4 with TRBJ2-1, with D tentatively TRBD2 (6 bases). CDR3 length: 14 amino acids. CDR1 and CDR2 from the germline V gene are SGHNT and YYREEE (reference sequence). Deletions cut 5 bases from V and 0 bases from J, with 9 bases between. The DNA for the CDR3 is TGTGCCAGCAGGCGGGGCGGCTCCTACAATGAGCAGTTCTTC. Its protein is CASRRGGSYNEQFF.